The clone carrying this T cell receptor beta chain came up many times. Its specificity is unknown. Germline CDR1 and CDR2: MNHEY and SMNVEV (reference sequence). This CDR3 spans 14 amino acids. The V gene lost 6 bases and the J gene lost 1 base, with 10 bases spanning the gap. Genomic DNA, the template, was used for profiling of the TCR beta VDJ and CDR3. MiXCR, applied by TCRdb to the reads, yields one record per CDR3 protein. The repertoire includes around 200,000 distinct CDR3 sequences, over 55% of them detected once, and around 28% sits in the top ten. These data come from a study of CD8+CD57+ T cells in acquired aplastic anemia. Study in general: The DNA of sorted CD4+ and CD8+ cells averaged approximately 3.3 ug. An average of roughly 10 million reads for CD4+ cells was obtained from healthy donors.

Study observations and caveats: Fewer than 30 shared CD8+ CDR3s appeared highly expressed within patients' immunodominant clones. Between the patient and control groups, CD8+ Simpson's diversity did not differ significantly.

This TCR was recovered from a human donor in good health. The chain links TRBV27 to TRBJ1-5; D unresolved. The source material was sorted CD4+, CD8+, or CD8+CD57+ T cells (not recorded which) from PBMCs. CDR3 loop: CASSLGGSNQPQHF. As DNA, the CDR3 is TGTGCCAGCAGCTTGGGAGGGAGCAATCAGCCCCAGCATTTT.